A selection of T cell receptor beta chains follows, all from one sample in a study of graft-versus-host responses after intestinal transplantation. Measured with immunoSEQ multiplex PCR; TCRdb has only the in-frame clones, and not every one. The table shows some 40,000 clones, with 90% to 95% occurring only once. Sequences were derived from PBMCs, sampled 524 days after transplant. Receptors originate from a human patient who received an intestinal transplant, so some T cells may come from the graft donor. The CDR3 runs from the conserved cysteine through the conserved F or W. Fields, in order: clone size, V gene, D gene, J gene, CDR3 DNA, CDR3 protein. A D gene is named only where the DNA matches it firmly. Only some rows state a clone size, as once, few, many or a class for expanded clones.

>-|TRBV9|-|TRBJ2-1
TGTGCCAGCAGCGACCTAGTCGAGCAGTTCTTC
CASSDLVEQFF
>-|TRBV7-8|-|TRBJ1-6
TGTGCCAGCAGCCGCTTGGCCCCGGTCCCGCCCGATAATTCACCCCTCCACTTT
CASSRLAPVPPDNSPLHF
>-|TRBV30|TRBD2|TRBJ2-3
TGTGCCTGGAGTCCCCGGTGGGAGCGGGAGAGTTACACAGATACGCAGTATTTT
CAWSPRWERESYTDTQYF
>-|TRBV27|TRBD2|TRBJ2-5
TGTGCCAGCAGTCCCTCGACTAGCGGGAGGGCGATAGAGACCCAGTACTTC
CASSPSTSGRAIETQYF
>once|TRBV2|-|TRBJ1-5
TGTGCCAGCAGCTCTGGGGTGGATCAGCCCCAGCATTTT
CASSSGVDQPQHF
>-|TRBV6-5|TRBD1|TRBJ1-6
TGTGCCAGCAGTCTGACAGGGGAGAATTCACCCCTCCACTTT
CASSLTGENSPLHF
>-|TRBV5-1|-|TRBJ2-2
TGCGCCAGCAGCCCCGCGGGGACCGGGGAGCTGTTTTTT
CASSPAGTGELFF
>-|TRBV5-1|-|TRBJ1-4
TGCGCCAGCAGCCCCGGAGTTCAGACAGTGAATGAAAAACTGTTTTTT
CASSPGVQTVNEKLFF
>-|TRBV28|-|TRBJ1-5
TGTGCCAGCAGTTGGATAGAAAATCAGCCCCAGCATTTT
CASSWIENQPQHF
>-|TRBV5-1|TRBD1|TRBJ1-4
TGCGCCAGCAGCAGAACCGGGACAGGGTTAGGAGAAAAACTGTTTTTT
CASSRTGTGLGEKLFF
>-|TRBV7-2|-|TRBJ1-4
TGTGCCAGCAGCCCACGCTCAGCTAATGAAAAACTGTTTTTT
CASSPRSANEKLFF
>medium-sized|TRBV25-1|TRBD1|TRBJ1-1
TGTGCCAGCAGTGAGACAGGGAGGCTCATGAACACTGAAGCTTTCTTT
CASSETGRLMNTEAFF
>-|TRBV5-6|-|TRBJ2-7
TGTGCCAGCAGTTCAGGACTGGCCTACGAGCAGTACTTC
CASSSGLAYEQYF
>-|TRBV2|-|TRBJ2-7
TGTGCCAGCAAGGACCCTCGGCCCTACGAGCAGTACTTC
CASKDPRPYEQYF
>-|TRBV5-1|-|TRBJ1-6
TGCGCCAGCAGCTTGGGGGTGGATTCACCCCTCCACTTT
CASSLGVDSPLHF
>-|TRBV5-1|-|TRBJ2-7
TGCGCCAGCAGCTTCGACCCGGTTAGGGACGAGCAGTACTTC
CASSFDPVRDEQYF
>once|TRBV18|TRBD2|TRBJ2-1
TGTGCCAGCTCAACTAGCGGGAGGGTTTCCTACAATGAGCAGTTCTTC
CASSTSGRVSYNEQFF
>-|TRBV2|TRBD1|TRBJ2-7
TGTGCCAGCAGTGATATTCAACAGGGGAACCCCTACGAGCAGTACTTC
CASSDIQQGNPYEQYF